This TCR beta chain was obtained from a study of T cell changes during pregnancy in multiple sclerosis (dated by TCRdb to about 2019). Broadly, across the study: The study examined how the T cell repertoire changed over the course of pregnancy in women with multiple sclerosis.

V is pared back by 3 bases and J by 4 bases, with 12 bases lying between the germline termini. From the cysteine through the phenylalanine, the CDR3 covers 14 amino acids. Of the read, only the CDR3 DNA is kept; its 42 bases are in frame from base 1. Per the germline V gene (reference sequence), MNHEY is the CDR1 and SMNVEV is the CDR2. A word on this clone: Its antigen is still unknown. Base quality data are lacking; no much larger clone is found one base away.

Libraries were made using the immunoSEQ multiplex PCR assay. The clones in this table, taken by TCRdb from immuneACCESS, are in-frame only. Not every clone is retained; where verified, under half of the shortfall comes from an unresolved V gene, and the cause of the rest is unknown. The sample contains 34,000 or so clones, 90% of them found a single time. The ten most abundant clones make up about 10% of the sample. The chain is encoded by TRBV27 joined to TRBJ1-1; no D gene can be assigned with confidence. This TCR was sampled from a female donor with multiple sclerosis, enrolled in a pregnancy study. Sequencing used CD8+ T cells from peripheral blood mononuclear cells, obtained before pregnancy. The CDR3 protein: CASSLDWAFTEAFF. The DNA reads TGTGCCAGCAGTTTGGATTGGGCCTTCACTGAAGCTTTCTTT.